These T cell receptor beta chains were read from a single sample in a study of cytomegalovirus exposure and HLA in healthy donors. Assay: immunoSEQ multiplex PCR; the TCRdb copy retains only in-frame clones and omits some. The sample includes some 130,000 clones, around 63% of them seen just once. The sequencing sample was made of PBMCs. The source of these receptors is a human donor in good health. Both conserved end residues are part of each CDR3. Fields, in order: clone size, D gene, J gene, V gene, CDR3 protein, CDR3 DNA. The D gene is left open where the match is weak. Clone size is given for some rows only: seen once, a few or many times, or a class if the clone is expanded.

abundance: .; d_gene: .; j_gene: TRBJ2-2; v_gene: TRBV5-1; CDR3aa: CASSLQGNTGELFF; CDR3nt: TGCGCCAGCAGCTTGCAGGGGAACACCGGGGAGCTGTTTTTT
abundance: .; d_gene: .; j_gene: TRBJ1-1; v_gene: TRBV4-3; CDR3aa: CASSQNFQEGSEAFF; CDR3nt: TGCGCCAGCAGCCAAAACTTCCAAGAGGGCTCTGAAGCTTTCTTT
abundance: .; d_gene: TRBD2; j_gene: TRBJ2-7; v_gene: TRBV27; CDR3aa: CASSKGLAGGLEQYF; CDR3nt: TGTGCCAGCAGTAAAGGACTAGCGGGAGGCCTCGAGCAGTACTTC
abundance: .; d_gene: TRBD2; j_gene: TRBJ2-6; v_gene: TRBV4-1; CDR3aa: CASSHMREGLMGANVLTF; CDR3nt: TGCGCCAGCAGCCACATGCGGGAGGGCCTGATGGGGGCCAACGTCCTGACTTTC
abundance: .; d_gene: TRBD2; j_gene: TRBJ2-2; v_gene: TRBV5-1; CDR3aa: CASSWELAGGTGELFF; CDR3nt: TGCGCCAGCAGCTGGGAGCTAGCGGGAGGGACCGGGGAGCTGTTTTTT
abundance: .; d_gene: TRBD2; j_gene: TRBJ2-1; v_gene: TRBV9; CDR3aa: CASNQRSSGSRNEQFF; CDR3nt: TGTGCCAGCAACCAACGGTCTAGCGGGAGTCGTAATGAGCAGTTCTTC
abundance: .; d_gene: .; j_gene: TRBJ2-7; v_gene: TRBV28; CDR3aa: CASSLQGYEQYF; CDR3nt: TGTGCCAGCAGCCTACAGGGCTACGAGCAGTACTTC
abundance: .; d_gene: .; j_gene: TRBJ2-1; v_gene: TRBV15; CDR3aa: CATSSNRYNEQFF; CDR3nt: TGTGCCACCAGCAGCAACAGATACAATGAGCAGTTCTTC
abundance: .; d_gene: .; j_gene: TRBJ2-3; v_gene: TRBV11-2; CDR3aa: CASSPRGTDTQYF; CDR3nt: TGTGCCAGCAGCCCCCGGGGCACAGATACGCAGTATTTT
abundance: few; d_gene: .; j_gene: TRBJ2-3; v_gene: TRBV7-3; CDR3aa: CASSLWAGRPDTQYF; CDR3nt: TGTGCCAGCAGCTTATGGGCAGGGAGGCCAGATACGCAGTATTTT
abundance: .; d_gene: TRBD2; j_gene: TRBJ2-3; v_gene: TRBV19; CDR3aa: CASSTSSGSLDTQYF; CDR3nt: TGTGCCAGTAGTACCTCTAGCGGGAGTTTAGATACGCAGTATTTT
abundance: .; d_gene: TRBD1; j_gene: TRBJ1-1; v_gene: TRBV9; CDR3aa: CASSGDGQGFSMNTEAFF; CDR3nt: TGTGCCAGCAGCGGGGACGGACAGGGTTTCTCCATGAACACTGAAGCTTTCTTT
abundance: .; d_gene: .; j_gene: TRBJ1-2; v_gene: TRBV4-3; CDR3aa: CASSPTGPYGYTF; CDR3nt: TGCGCCAGCAGCCCGACAGGTCCTTATGGCTACACCTTC
abundance: .; d_gene: .; j_gene: TRBJ2-7; v_gene: TRBV10-1; CDR3aa: CASSEASYEQYF; CDR3nt: TGCGCCAGCAGTGAAGCCTCCTACGAGCAGTACTTC
abundance: .; d_gene: TRBD1; j_gene: TRBJ1-5; v_gene: TRBV15; CDR3aa: CATSRGGASQGDKPQHF; CDR3nt: TGTGCCACCAGCAGAGGAGGAGCATCACAGGGGGATAAGCCCCAGCATTTT
abundance: .; d_gene: TRBD1; j_gene: TRBJ2-5; v_gene: TRBV11-1; CDR3aa: CASSLGQGAETQYF; CDR3nt: TGTGCCAGCAGCTTAGGACAGGGGGCCGAGACCCAGTACTTC
abundance: .; d_gene: .; j_gene: TRBJ1-5; v_gene: TRBV28; CDR3aa: CASSLLDQPQHF; CDR3nt: TGTGCCAGCAGTCTCCTCGATCAGCCCCAGCATTTT
abundance: .; d_gene: .; j_gene: TRBJ2-3; v_gene: TRBV27; CDR3aa: CASSPLATSTDTQYF; CDR3nt: TGTGCCAGCAGCCCTCTAGCTACTAGCACAGATACGCAGTATTTT
abundance: once; d_gene: .; j_gene: TRBJ2-5; v_gene: TRBV4-1; CDR3aa: CASSQVEAVQETQYF; CDR3nt: TGCGCCAGCAGCCAAGTTGAAGCGGTACAAGAGACCCAGTACTTC
abundance: once; d_gene: TRBD2; j_gene: TRBJ2-3; v_gene: TRBV7-6; CDR3aa: CASSRGLAGDTQYF; CDR3nt: TGTGCCAGCAGCCGGGGACTAGCGGGAGATACGCAGTATTTT
abundance: .; d_gene: .; j_gene: TRBJ2-1; v_gene: TRBV20-1; CDR3aa: CSASGNNEQFF; CDR3nt: TGCAGTGCTAGCGGGAACAATGAGCAGTTCTTC
abundance: .; d_gene: TRBD2; j_gene: TRBJ2-5; v_gene: TRBV6-6; CDR3aa: CASSYGSLAKTQYF; CDR3nt: TGTGCCAGCAGTTACGGTTCACTAGCGAAGACCCAGTACTTC
abundance: .; d_gene: TRBD2; j_gene: TRBJ2-1; v_gene: TRBV9; CDR3aa: CASAAGTSGSNEQFF; CDR3nt: TGTGCCAGCGCGGCCGGGACTAGCGGGAGTAATGAGCAGTTCTTC
abundance: .; d_gene: TRBD2; j_gene: TRBJ2-1; v_gene: TRBV27; CDR3aa: CASSLWGGRSSYNEQFF; CDR3nt: TGTGCCAGCAGTTTATGGGGCGGGAGGAGCTCCTACAATGAGCAGTTCTTC
abundance: .; d_gene: .; j_gene: TRBJ1-6; v_gene: TRBV4-3; CDR3aa: CASSQDWGGSSPLHF; CDR3nt: TGCGCCAGCAGCCAAGATTGGGGGGGGAGTTCACCCCTCCACTTT
abundance: few; d_gene: .; j_gene: TRBJ2-1; v_gene: TRBV7-9; CDR3aa: CASSPSGRGNEQFF; CDR3nt: TGTGCCAGCAGTCCGAGTGGCCGGGGCAATGAGCAGTTCTTC
abundance: few; d_gene: TRBD1; j_gene: TRBJ2-1; v_gene: TRBV7-9; CDR3aa: CASRLQGSEQFF; CDR3nt: TGTGCCAGCAGACTACAGGGGAGTGAGCAGTTCTTC
abundance: .; d_gene: TRBD2; j_gene: TRBJ2-1; v_gene: TRBV7-9; CDR3aa: CASSLYGGSERNEQFF; CDR3nt: TGTGCCAGCAGCTTATATGGCGGGAGTGAGCGGAATGAGCAGTTCTTC
abundance: .; d_gene: TRBD1; j_gene: TRBJ2-7; v_gene: TRBV6-5; CDR3aa: CASTRTGGNYEQYF; CDR3nt: TGTGCCAGCACCCGGACAGGGGGTAACTACGAGCAGTACTTC
abundance: few; d_gene: .; j_gene: TRBJ1-4; v_gene: TRBV5-1; CDR3aa: CASSQGQSATNEKLFF; CDR3nt: TGCGCCAGCAGCCAAGGACAGTCCGCAACTAATGAAAAACTGTTTTTT
abundance: .; d_gene: TRBD1; j_gene: TRBJ2-7; v_gene: TRBV19; CDR3aa: CASSAWTGGRYEQYF; CDR3nt: TGTGCCAGTAGTGCCTGGACAGGGGGCAGGTACGAGCAGTACTTC
abundance: .; d_gene: .; j_gene: TRBJ2-3; v_gene: TRBV6-4; CDR3aa: CASSDSVSPTKDTQYF; CDR3nt: TGTGCCAGCAGTGACTCGGTTAGCCCAACCAAGGATACGCAGTATTTT
abundance: .; d_gene: .; j_gene: TRBJ2-7; v_gene: TRBV18; CDR3aa: CASSPSFGAYEQYF; CDR3nt: TGTGCCAGCTCACCTTCTTTCGGGGCCTACGAGCAGTACTTC
abundance: .; d_gene: .; j_gene: TRBJ2-2; v_gene: TRBV5-1; CDR3aa: CASSLETDLGELFF; CDR3nt: TGCGCCAGCAGCTTGGAGACAGACCTCGGGGAGCTGTTTTTT
abundance: .; d_gene: .; j_gene: TRBJ1-5; v_gene: TRBV28; CDR3aa: CASSTTGDNQPQHF; CDR3nt: TGTGCCAGCAGCACCACGGGGGACAATCAGCCCCAGCATTTT
abundance: few; d_gene: .; j_gene: TRBJ2-7; v_gene: TRBV28; CDR3aa: CASISNYEQYF; CDR3nt: TGTGCCAGCATTTCAAATTACGAGCAGTACTTC
abundance: .; d_gene: TRBD2; j_gene: TRBJ2-3; v_gene: TRBV4-1; CDR3aa: CASSQPLMALAVDTDTQYF; CDR3nt: TGCGCCAGCAGCCAACCACTCATGGCGCTAGCGGTCGACACAGATACGCAGTATTTT
abundance: .; d_gene: .; j_gene: TRBJ2-3; v_gene: TRBV28; CDR3aa: CASRFPLATDTQYF; CDR3nt: TGTGCCAGCAGATTCCCCCTAGCGACAGATACGCAGTATTTT
abundance: .; d_gene: TRBD2; j_gene: TRBJ2-7; v_gene: TRBV6-5; CDR3aa: CASSYQTSGSYEQYF; CDR3nt: TGTGCCAGCAGTTATCAGACTAGCGGCTCCTACGAGCAGTACTTC
abundance: .; d_gene: TRBD1; j_gene: TRBJ2-1; v_gene: TRBV19; CDR3aa: CASSTGTGNEQFF; CDR3nt: TGTGCCAGTAGTACCGGGACAGGTAATGAGCAGTTCTTC
abundance: once; d_gene: .; j_gene: TRBJ2-1; v_gene: TRBV2; CDR3aa: CASVVTGTSSYNEQFF; CDR3nt: TGTGCCAGCGTCGTGACCGGGACTTCCTCCTACAATGAGCAGTTCTTC
abundance: few; d_gene: .; j_gene: TRBJ2-2; v_gene: TRBV19; CDR3aa: CATQRGAENTGELFF; CDR3nt: TGTGCCACCCAGCGAGGCGCTGAGAACACCGGGGAGCTGTTTTTT
abundance: .; d_gene: TRBD1; j_gene: TRBJ1-5; v_gene: TRBV18; CDR3aa: CASSGTEPQPQHF; CDR3nt: TGTGCCAGCTCAGGGACAGAGCCTCAGCCCCAGCATTTT
abundance: .; d_gene: .; j_gene: TRBJ1-1; v_gene: TRBV5-1; CDR3aa: CASSLLGPGTEAFF; CDR3nt: TGCGCCAGCAGCTTGCTAGGTCCGGGCACTGAAGCTTTCTTT
abundance: .; d_gene: .; j_gene: TRBJ2-2; v_gene: TRBV6-6; CDR3aa: CASALRQGNTGELFF; CDR3nt: TGTGCCAGCGCCCTGAGGCAGGGGAACACCGGGGAGCTGTTTTTT
abundance: few; d_gene: TRBD2; j_gene: TRBJ2-1; v_gene: TRBV11-3; CDR3aa: CASSLVGGAGCQFF; CDR3nt: TGTGCCAGCAGCTTAGTCGGGGGGGCGGGATGTCAGTTCTTC
abundance: .; d_gene: TRBD1; j_gene: TRBJ1-5; v_gene: TRBV5-1; CDR3aa: CASSLTGGGNQPQHF; CDR3nt: TGCGCCAGCAGCCTGACAGGGGGTGGCAATCAGCCCCAGCATTTT
abundance: once; d_gene: TRBD2; j_gene: TRBJ2-1; v_gene: TRBV18; CDR3aa: CASSPLAGGPNEQFF; CDR3nt: TGTGCCAGCTCACCTTTAGCGGGAGGGCCGAATGAGCAGTTCTTC
abundance: .; d_gene: TRBD2; j_gene: TRBJ2-7; v_gene: TRBV2; CDR3aa: CASAGLGVEEQYF; CDR3nt: TGTGCCAGCGCGGGACTAGGGGTTGAAGAGCAGTACTTC
abundance: .; d_gene: TRBD2; j_gene: TRBJ2-7; v_gene: TRBV6-5; CDR3aa: CASSYLAGVNEQYF; CDR3nt: TGTGCCAGCAGTTACCTAGCGGGAGTTAACGAGCAGTACTTC
abundance: once; d_gene: .; j_gene: TRBJ2-1; v_gene: TRBV5-1; CDR3aa: CASSPSAPGVSYNEQFF; CDR3nt: TGCGCCAGCAGCCCCTCAGCCCCAGGGGTCTCCTACAATGAGCAGTTCTTC
abundance: once; d_gene: .; j_gene: TRBJ2-3; v_gene: TRBV4-2; CDR3aa: CASSPTTDTQYF; CDR3nt: TGTGCCAGCAGCCCAACAACAGATACGCAGTATTTT